The entry below gives a single T cell receptor (beta chain) sequence along with its context. Its antigen remains unidentified. The CDR3 has 14 residues. V lost 6 bases, J lost 3 bases, and 15 bases lay in between. CDR1 and CDR2 (germline): SNHLY, FYNNEI. The data were taken from a study of T cell clonotyping in hematopoietic cell transplantation. Study conclusions and caveats: At the given depth, recipient repertoires were over 97% de novo clonotypes.

Profiling relied on immunoSEQ multiplex PCR, and the TCRdb table lists in-frame clones only, not all of them. The sample records about 9,400 clones, 60% to 80% being singletons. V usage is TRBV2 and J usage is TRBJ2-7; D gene ambiguous. Sequenced material: PBMCs, taken 180 days after allogeneic stem cell transplant. The source of this sequence is a male patient aged 40 to 50 who had an allogeneic stem cell transplant from a related donor, so the T cells may come from the graft donor. Some clones in this sample may be carry-over from other donors' samples. The CDR3 sequence: CASSPEVPNYEQYF. The CDR3 coding sequence is TGTGCCAGCAGCCCCGAGGTGCCGAACTACGAGCAGTACTTC.